This T cell receptor beta chain was captured in a study of human T cells and chemical hapten exposure. Study details: Patients' scalps got diphenylcyclopropenone weekly throughout the roughly 23-week study. Enrolled patients were predominantly female and had alopecia areata, totalis or universalis.

Germline CDR1 reads SEHNR; CDR2 reads FQNEAQ (reference sequence). The V and J ends lost 2 bases and 0 bases respectively, with 10 bases between them. CDR3 size: 16 residues. Time point described: patch test 3, about 24 weeks after DPC sensitization. This sample's treatment: therapeutic diphenylcyclopropenone sensitization with weekly scalp DPC. TCRdb re-called the RACE reads with MiXCR, one entry per CDR3 protein. The data hold tens of thousands of distinct CDR3 sequences, with approximately 12% observed a single time. This clonotype was recorded a few times. This rearrangement joins TRBV7-9 to TRBJ2-2; D uncertain. Sample: whole blood, taken in connection with sensitization to the hapten diphenylcyclopropenone (DPC). The receptor was isolated from a woman aged 45-59 years with alopecia areata. Some clones in this sample may be carry-over from other donors' samples. The CDR3 here is CASSLRGSPNTGELFF. The CDR3 DNA sequence: TGTGCCAGCAGCTTACGAGGCTCACCGAACACCGGGGAGCTGTTTTTT.